The 20 T cell receptor beta chains listed next were all sequenced from one sample in a study of T cell changes during pregnancy in multiple sclerosis. The assay was immunoSEQ multiplex PCR, and TCRdb's table has in-frame clones only and misses some. The table shows about 67,000 clones, with roughly nine tenths occurring only once. Here the sequenced sample was peripheral blood, taken in the second trimester of pregnancy. The origin of the receptors is a female donor with multiple sclerosis, enrolled in a pregnancy study.

V is TRBV11-1 and J is TRBJ2-1; 8 bases are a match to TRBD2. J was trimmed by 6 bases and V by 6 bases; bases with no gene match: 4. In germline, CDR1 is SGHAT, CDR2 FQDESV (reference sequence). The CDR3 runs 13 residues. CDR3 amino acids: CASSGTRLNEQFF. The CDR3 DNA reads TGTGCCAGCAGTGGGACTAGACTCAATGAGCAGTTCTTC. Together with reference TRBV11-1 and TRBJ2-1, the CDR3 gives the full variable domain: EAEVAQSPRYKITEKSQAVAFWCDPISGHATLYWYRQILGQGPELLVQFQDESVVDDSQLPKDRFSAERLKGVDSTLKIQPAELGDSAMYLCASSGTRLNEQFFGPGTRLTVL.

V usage is TRBV7-2 and J usage is TRBJ2-3, with D hard to call. V was clipped by 2 bases and J by 4 bases, with 10 bases between them. The V gene's germline CDR1 is SGHTA and CDR2 FQGNSA. The CDR3 has 14 residues. CDR3 DNA sequence: TGTGCCAGCAGCTTATCACTACCCCCAGATACGCAGTATTTT. This gives the protein CASSLSLPPDTQYF.

The V call is TRBV5-4, the J call TRBJ2-5; 9 bases are a match to TRBD2. The V gene's germline CDR1 is SGHNT and CDR2 YYREEE (reference sequence). Losses at the gene ends were 2 bases for V and 9 bases for J; bases not matched to a gene: 8. The CDR3 has 14 residues. Here the CDR3 DNA reads TGTGCCAGCAGCTTTCCGGCTAGCGGGGAGGCCCAGTACTTC. It specifies CASSFPASGEAQYF.

The chain joins TRBV6-5 to TRBJ2-5; 9 bases are a match to TRBD2. CDR3 length equals 13 residues. Trimming at V came to 6 bases and at J to 3 bases, leaving 2 bases not matched to a gene. Germline V CDR1 and CDR2: MNHEY, SVGAGI. The CDR3 spells CASRRLAEETQYF. The CDR3 DNA reads TGTGCCAGCAGACGACTAGCGGAAGAGACCCAGTACTTC.

This clone came up once. This rearrangement joins TRBV12-5 to TRBJ2-2; 12 nucleotides match TRBD1. This CDR3 comprises 16 residues. Germline values: CDR1 LGHNT, CDR2 FRNRAP. After removal of 6 bases from V and 6 bases from J, the junction contained 8 bases not matched to a gene. CDR3 sequence reads: CASGTSGTGGSGELFF. The CDR3 DNA sequence: TGTGCTAGTGGCACCTCCGGGACAGGGGGCTCCGGGGAGCTGTTTTTT.

J is TRBJ2-7 and V is TRBV4-1; tentatively, D is TRBD2 (6 bases). The CDR3 runs to 15 residues. V lost 6 bases and J lost 2, with 17 bases in between. Germline CDR1 is MGHRA and CDR2 is YSYEKL. For the CDR3, the DNA is TGCGCCAGCAGGCGGAACCGGGACTCCGCCTACGAGCAGTACTTC. This translates into CASRRNRDSAYEQYF.

The chain uses TRBV11-2 and TRBJ2-2; TRBD1 agrees at 9 bases. The CDR3 runs to 17 residues. V lost 4 bases, J lost 5 bases, and 11 bases stayed unmatched. Looked up from germline, CDR1 is SGHAT and CDR2 is FQNNGV. The CDR3 coding sequence is TGTGCCAGCAGCTGGACCGGGACAGGGTTGGGAACCGGGGAGCTGTTTTTT. It encodes CASSWTGTGLGTGELFF.

This clone was seen a single time. The chain is built from TRBV9 and TRBJ1-1; D gene ambiguous. The CDR3 runs 15 residues. V gave up 0 bases and J gave up 3 bases, with 12 bases separating them. The germline CDR1 and CDR2 sequences are SGDLS and YYNGEE. Here the CDR3 DNA reads TGTGCCAGCAGCGTAGAGGGAGAGGCCCACACTGAAGCTTTCTTT. It codes for CASSVEGEAHTEAFF.

This clone turned up a few times. The chain combines TRBV30 with TRBJ1-5, with a tentative D call TRBD1 (6 bases). The V end lost 3 bases, the J end lost 6 bases, and 12 bases lay between the germline ends. The CDR3 totals 13 residues. The germline CDR1 and CDR2 sequences are GTSNPN and SVGIG (reference sequence). CDR3 sequence: CAWSKQGGQPQHF. For the CDR3, the DNA is TGTGCCTGGAGCAAACAGGGCGGTCAGCCCCAGCATTTT.

The chain carries TRBV27 and TRBJ2-1; weak D call: TRBD2 (6 bases). CDR1 and CDR2 from the germline V gene are MNHEY and SMNVEV (reference sequence). V lost 2 bases, J lost 13 bases, and 9 bases lay in between. The CDR3 is 11 amino acids. The CDR3 here is CASSLGDSQFF. The CDR3 nucleotides are TGTGCCAGCAGTTTAGGGGACTCCCAGTTCTTC.

This clone was counted between two and nine times. The chain combines TRBV4-3 with TRBJ1-1; D gene unclear. The V end lost 0 bases, the J end lost 4 bases, and 9 bases lay between the germline ends. CDR1 is LGHNA and CDR2 is YSLEER in the germline V gene. This CDR3 spans 14 amino acids. The CDR3 coding sequence is TGCGCCAGCAGCCAAGATCTGAGGAGCACTGAAGCTTTCTTT. Residues: CASSQDLRSTEAFF.

The rearrangement links TRBV6-5 to TRBJ2-5; D unclear. Germline-derived CDR1 and CDR2 are MNHEY and SVGAGI. The CDR3 is 11 amino acids. Trimming cost V 4 bases and J 5 bases, with 5 bases left between them. The CDR3 DNA sequence: TGTGCCAGCAGTTCCCGGGAGACCCAGTACTTC. Amino acids: CASSSRETQYF.

This clone was detected once. The chain uses TRBV14 and TRBJ1-2; D unclear. With 4 bases removed from V and 7 bases from J, the gap between germline ends came to 10 bases. The CDR3 extends over 12 amino acids. Germline CDR1 SGHDN, CDR2 FVKESK. Here the CDR3 reads CASSRLGSGYTF. In DNA, the CDR3 is TGTGCCAGCAGCCGACTAGGTAGTGGCTACACCTTC.

This rearrangement joins TRBV20-1 to TRBJ1-1; no clear D gene. CDR3 size: 11 residues. V gave up 4 bases and J gave up 5 bases, with 8 bases separating them. The germline V gene has CDR1 DFQATT and CDR2 SNEGSKA (reference sequence). The CDR3 reads CSATTWTEAFF. CDR3 bases: TGCAGTGCTACTACTTGGACTGAAGCTTTCTTT.

The V and J genes are TRBV5-1 and TRBJ2-1; TRBD2 matches at 9 bases. V shed 1 base, J shed 9 bases, and the junction held 8 bases outside the gene matches. Germline CDR1 SGHRS, CDR2 YFSETQ. This CDR3 has 15 residues. The CDR3 loop is CASSLRLAGISEQFF. CDR3 coding DNA: TGCGCCAGCAGCTTGAGGCTAGCGGGAATTAGTGAGCAGTTCTTC.

The chain links TRBV7-2 to TRBJ1-6; 7 bases fit TRBD1. The germline gives CDR1 SGHTA, CDR2 FQGNSA. J was trimmed by 7 bases and V by 2 bases; bases with no gene match: 2. CDR3 length: 14 amino acids. The CDR3 sequence is CASSLRQGNSPLHF. CDR3 coding DNA: TGTGCCAGCAGCTTAAGACAGGGAAATTCACCCCTCCACTTT.

The V gene is TRBV7-9, the J gene TRBJ1-2, with D possibly matching TRBD1 (6 bases). The V gene's germline CDR1 is SEHNR and CDR2 FQNEAQ (reference sequence). V was clipped by 8 bases and J by 4 bases, with 17 bases between them. This CDR3 is 14 amino acids long. The CDR3 here is CASDDRPQSYGYTF. In nucleotides, the CDR3 is TGTGCCAGCGACGACAGGCCACAATCCTATGGCTACACCTTC.

The J gene is TRBJ1-4, the V gene TRBV7-8; 7 positions agree with TRBD1. J gave up 5 bases and V 1 base, and 4 bases lay outside the gene matches. Germline CDR1 SGHVS, CDR2 FQNEAQ. The CDR3 is 15 residues long. In nucleotides, the CDR3 is TGTGCCAGCAGCTTAGGGGACAGTGTGAATGAAAAACTGTTTTTT. Amino acids: CASSLGDSVNEKLFF.

This chain joins TRBV29-1 and TRBJ2-7, with a weak D call TRBD1 (5 bases). V was shortened by 7 bases and J by 6 bases, with 16 bases between the two germline ends. CDR3 length: 12 residues. CDR1 and CDR2 from the germline V gene are SQVTM and ANQGSEA. The CDR3 here is CSGLGERGEQYF. The CDR3 DNA follows: TGCAGCGGCCTGGGCGAAAGGGGCGAGCAGTACTTC.

This chain joins TRBV19 and TRBJ2-7; possibly TRBD2 for D (6 bases). Germline V CDR1 and CDR2: LNHDA, SQIVND (reference sequence). This CDR3 is 14 amino acids long. V shed 3 bases and J shed 2 bases, with 11 bases lying between them. CDR3 loop: CASSMTGATYEQYF. DNA for the CDR3: TGTGCCAGTAGTATGACGGGAGCCACCTACGAGCAGTACTTC. The full variable domain, its missing parts supplied by reference TRBV19 and TRBJ2-7, is DGGITQSPKYLFRKEGQNVTLSCEQNLNHDAMYWYRQDPGQGLRLIYYSQIVNDFQKGDIAEGYSVSREKKESFPLTVTSAQKNPTAFYLCASSMTGATYEQYFGPGTRLTVT.